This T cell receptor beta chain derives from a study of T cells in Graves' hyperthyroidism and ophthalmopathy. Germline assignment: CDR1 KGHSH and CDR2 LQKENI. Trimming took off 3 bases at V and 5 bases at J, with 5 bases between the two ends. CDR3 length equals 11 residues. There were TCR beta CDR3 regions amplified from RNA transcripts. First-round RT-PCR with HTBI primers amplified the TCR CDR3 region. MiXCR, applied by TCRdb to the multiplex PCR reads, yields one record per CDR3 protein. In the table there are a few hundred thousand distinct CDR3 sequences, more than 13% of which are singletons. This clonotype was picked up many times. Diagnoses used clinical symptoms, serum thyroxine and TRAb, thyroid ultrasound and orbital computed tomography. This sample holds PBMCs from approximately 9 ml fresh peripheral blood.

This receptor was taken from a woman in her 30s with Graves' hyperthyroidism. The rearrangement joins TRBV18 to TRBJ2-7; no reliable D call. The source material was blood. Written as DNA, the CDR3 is TGTGCCAGCTCACCCCAGAACGAGCAGTACTTC. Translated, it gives CASSPQNEQYF.